The clone carrying this TCR beta chain was observed a single time. This sample is part of a study of CD8+ T cells in alopecia areata. Sequencing relied on a cDNA template that was reverse transcribed from extracted RNA. Using immunoSEQ multiplex PCR, the repertoire was profiled, and TCRdb retains in-frame clones only, with some absent. Among fewer than 150,000 clones listed, around 82% were seen once. Treatment denoted: oral pan-JAK inhibitor, 5-10 mg twice daily. The CDR3 consists of 13 residues. Trimming left V 2 bases short and J 3 bases short, with 8 bases between. Germline V lookup: CDR1 SQVTM, CDR2 ANQGSEA.

The sequences come from CD8+ T cells sorted from blood, collected at week 4, from a patient treated with tofacitinib. V and J are TRBV29-1 and TRBJ2-1; no firm D call. The source is a human donor with alopecia areata. The CDR3 protein is CSVERINYNEQFF. The CDR3 coding sequence is TGCAGCGTTGAAAGAATAAACTACAATGAGCAGTTCTTC.